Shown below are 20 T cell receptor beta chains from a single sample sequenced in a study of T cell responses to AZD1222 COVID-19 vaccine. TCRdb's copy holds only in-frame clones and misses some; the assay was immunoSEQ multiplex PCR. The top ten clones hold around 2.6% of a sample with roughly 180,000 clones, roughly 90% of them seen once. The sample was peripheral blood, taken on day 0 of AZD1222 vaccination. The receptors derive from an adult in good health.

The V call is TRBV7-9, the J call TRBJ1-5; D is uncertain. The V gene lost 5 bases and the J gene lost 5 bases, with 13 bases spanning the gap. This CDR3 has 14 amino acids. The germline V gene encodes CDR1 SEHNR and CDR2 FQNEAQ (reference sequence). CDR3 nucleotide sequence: TGTGCCAGCAGCCATGGGCCGTCTCATCAGCCCCAGCATTTT. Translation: CASSHGPSHQPQHF.

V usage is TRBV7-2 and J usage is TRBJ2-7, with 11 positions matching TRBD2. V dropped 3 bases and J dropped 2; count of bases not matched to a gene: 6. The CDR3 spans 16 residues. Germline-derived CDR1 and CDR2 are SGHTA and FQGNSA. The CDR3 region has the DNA TGTGCCAGCAGCTTCTCCGGGACTAGCGGCACCTACGAGCAGTACTTC. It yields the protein CASSFSGTSGTYEQYF.

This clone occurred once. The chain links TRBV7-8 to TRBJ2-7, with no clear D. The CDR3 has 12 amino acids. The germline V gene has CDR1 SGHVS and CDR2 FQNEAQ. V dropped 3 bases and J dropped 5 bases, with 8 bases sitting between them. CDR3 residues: CASSFTANEQYF. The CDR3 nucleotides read TGTGCCAGCAGCTTTACAGCTAACGAGCAGTACTTC.

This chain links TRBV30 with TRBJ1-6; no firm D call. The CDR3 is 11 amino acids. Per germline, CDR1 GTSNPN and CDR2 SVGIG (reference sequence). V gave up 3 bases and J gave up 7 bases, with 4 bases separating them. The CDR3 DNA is TGTGCCTGGAGGGCCAATTCACCCCTCCACTTT. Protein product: CAWRANSPLHF. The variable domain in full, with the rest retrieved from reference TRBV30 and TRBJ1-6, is SQTIHQWPATLVQPVGSPLSLECTVEGTSNPNLYWYRQAAGRGLQLLFYSVGIGQISSEVPQNLSASRPQDRQFILSSKKLLLSDSGFYLCAWRANSPLHFGNGTRLTVT.

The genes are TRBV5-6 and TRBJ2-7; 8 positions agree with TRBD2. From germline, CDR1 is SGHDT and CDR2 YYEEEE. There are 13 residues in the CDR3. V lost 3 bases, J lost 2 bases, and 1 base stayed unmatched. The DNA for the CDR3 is TGTGCCAGCAGCTGGGGACTAGCCTACGAGCAGTACTTC. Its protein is CASSWGLAYEQYF. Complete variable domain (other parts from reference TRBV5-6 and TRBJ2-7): DAGVTQSPTHLIKTRGQQVTLRCSPKSGHDTVSWYQQALGQGPQFIFQYYEEEERQRGNFPDRFSGHQFPNYSSELNVNALLLGDSALYLCASSWGLAYEQYFGPGTRLTVT.

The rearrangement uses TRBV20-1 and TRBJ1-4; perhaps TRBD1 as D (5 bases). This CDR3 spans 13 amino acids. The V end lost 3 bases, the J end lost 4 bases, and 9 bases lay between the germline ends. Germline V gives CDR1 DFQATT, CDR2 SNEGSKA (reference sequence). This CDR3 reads CSASTGGNEKLFF. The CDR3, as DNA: TGCAGTGCTAGTACCGGGGGTAATGAAAAACTGTTTTTT.

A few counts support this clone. CDR3: CASSSTSGGIVETQYF. In nucleotides, the CDR3 is TGTGCCAGCAGCTCAACTAGCGGGGGGATCGTGGAGACCCAGTACTTC. The chain is built from TRBV7-9 and TRBJ2-5; 12 bases are a match to TRBD2. V was clipped by 4 bases and J by 5 bases; unmatched bases: 8. The CDR3 loop spans 16 amino acids. Germline CDR1 SEHNR, CDR2 FQNEAQ (reference sequence).

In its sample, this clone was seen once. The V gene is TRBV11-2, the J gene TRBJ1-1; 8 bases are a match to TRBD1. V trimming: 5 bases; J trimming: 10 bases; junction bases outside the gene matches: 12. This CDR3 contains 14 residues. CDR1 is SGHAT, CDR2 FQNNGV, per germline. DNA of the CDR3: TGTGCCAGCAGCCCGGACAGGGAGGGGGCCGGAGCTTTCTTT. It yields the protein CASSPDREGAGAFF.

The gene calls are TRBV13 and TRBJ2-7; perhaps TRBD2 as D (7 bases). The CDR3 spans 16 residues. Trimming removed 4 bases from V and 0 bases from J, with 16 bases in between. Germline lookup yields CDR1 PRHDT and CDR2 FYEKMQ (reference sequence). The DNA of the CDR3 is TGTGCCAGCAGCTCCGGGGGCGGGAGACTCTCCTACGAGCAGTACTTC. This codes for CASSSGGGRLSYEQYF.

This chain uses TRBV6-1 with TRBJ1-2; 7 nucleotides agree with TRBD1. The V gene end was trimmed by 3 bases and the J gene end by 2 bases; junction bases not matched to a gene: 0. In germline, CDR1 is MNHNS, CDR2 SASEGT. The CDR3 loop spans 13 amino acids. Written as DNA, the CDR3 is TGTGCCAGCAGTGAGGGACAGAACTATGGCTACACCTTC. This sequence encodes CASSEGQNYGYTF.

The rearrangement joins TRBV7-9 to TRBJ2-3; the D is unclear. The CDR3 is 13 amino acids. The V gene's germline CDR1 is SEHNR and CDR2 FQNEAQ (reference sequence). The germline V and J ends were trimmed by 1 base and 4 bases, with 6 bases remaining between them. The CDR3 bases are TGTGCCAGCAGCTTAGGGACCTCAGATACGCAGTATTTT. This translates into CASSLGTSDTQYF.

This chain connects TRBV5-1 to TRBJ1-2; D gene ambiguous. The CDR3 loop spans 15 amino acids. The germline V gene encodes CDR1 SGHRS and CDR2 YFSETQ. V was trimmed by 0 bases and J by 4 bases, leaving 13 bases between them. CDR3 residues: CASSLGGSRLYGYTF. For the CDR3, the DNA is TGCGCCAGCAGCTTGGGAGGGAGCCGACTCTATGGCTACACCTTC.

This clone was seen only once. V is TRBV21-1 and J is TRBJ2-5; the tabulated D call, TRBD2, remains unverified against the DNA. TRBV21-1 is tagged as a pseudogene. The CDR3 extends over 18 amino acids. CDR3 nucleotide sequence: TGTGCCAGCTACGAGGCGTCCCTTTGGACTAGCGGCCAAGAGACCCAGTACTTC. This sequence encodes CASYEASLWTSGQETQYF.

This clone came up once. The CDR3 region has the DNA TGTGCCAGCAGCTTAGATCGGTATGCGAGCCCGTGGAATGAGCAGTTCTTC. The encoded protein is CASSLDRYASPWNEQFF. J is TRBJ2-1 and V is TRBV11-2; the D is unclear. This CDR3 comprises 17 residues. V lost 0 bases, J lost 7 bases, and 19 bases lay in between. Germline assignment: CDR1 SGHAT and CDR2 FQNNGV.

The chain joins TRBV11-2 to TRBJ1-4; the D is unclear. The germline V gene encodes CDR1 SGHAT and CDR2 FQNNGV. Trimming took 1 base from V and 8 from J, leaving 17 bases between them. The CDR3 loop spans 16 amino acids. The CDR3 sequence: CASSLALGLAREKLFF. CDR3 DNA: TGTGCCAGCAGCTTAGCTTTGGGATTGGCGCGCGAAAAACTGTTTTTT.

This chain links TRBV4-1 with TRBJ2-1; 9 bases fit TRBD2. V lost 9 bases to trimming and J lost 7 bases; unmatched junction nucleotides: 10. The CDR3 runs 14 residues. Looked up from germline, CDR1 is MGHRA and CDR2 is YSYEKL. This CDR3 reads CASKRAGGGNEQFF. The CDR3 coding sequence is TGCGCCAGTAAGCGGGCGGGAGGGGGGAATGAGCAGTTCTTC.

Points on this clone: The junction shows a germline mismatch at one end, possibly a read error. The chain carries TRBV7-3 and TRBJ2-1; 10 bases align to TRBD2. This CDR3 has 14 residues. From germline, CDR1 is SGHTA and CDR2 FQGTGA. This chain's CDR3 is CASSLTSGTNEQFF. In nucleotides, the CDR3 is TGTGCCAGCAGCCTAACTAGCGGGACGAATGAGCAGTTCTTC.

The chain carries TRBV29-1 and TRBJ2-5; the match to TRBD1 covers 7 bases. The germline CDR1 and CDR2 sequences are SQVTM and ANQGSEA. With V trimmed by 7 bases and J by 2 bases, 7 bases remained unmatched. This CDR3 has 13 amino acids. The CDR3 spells CSAYRDRQETQYF. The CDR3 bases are TGCAGCGCATACCGGGACAGACAAGAGACCCAGTACTTC. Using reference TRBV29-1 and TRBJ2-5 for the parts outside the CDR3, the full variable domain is SAVISQKPSRDICQRGTSLTIQCQVDSQVTMMFWYRQQPGQSLTLIATANQGSEATYESGFVIDKFPISRPNLTFSTLTVSNMSPEDSSIYLCSAYRDRQETQYFGPGTRLLVL.

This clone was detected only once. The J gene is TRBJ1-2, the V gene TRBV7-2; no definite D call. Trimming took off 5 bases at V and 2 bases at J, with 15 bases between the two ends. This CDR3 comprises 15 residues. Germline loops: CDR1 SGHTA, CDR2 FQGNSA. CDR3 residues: CASSPPGGRNYGYTF. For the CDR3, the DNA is TGTGCCAGCAGCCCCCCGGGCGGGAGGAACTATGGCTACACCTTC.

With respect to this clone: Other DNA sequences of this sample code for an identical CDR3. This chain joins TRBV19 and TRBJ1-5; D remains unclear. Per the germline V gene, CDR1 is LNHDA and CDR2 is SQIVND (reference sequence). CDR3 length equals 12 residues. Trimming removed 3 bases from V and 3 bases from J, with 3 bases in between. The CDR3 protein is CASSIPNQPQHF. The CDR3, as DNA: TGTGCCAGTAGTATCCCCAATCAGCCCCAGCATTTT.